This T cell receptor beta chain derives from a study of blood T cell repertoires in COVID-19 (dated by TCRdb to between 2020 and 2021). Regarding the study in general: Samples from collaborators originated in the United States, Italy and Spain and spanned both the acute and convalescent phases of COVID-19. The prospective study material was composed of cDNA or gDNA derived from T cells, B-cell-depleted T cells, or PBMCs. Samples were obtained from the ongoing ImmuneRACE study (first 160 participants) and from over 1,000 subjects provided by 6 global collaborators. A de-identified subject ID, COVID-19 status, age in years and sex were almost always included in the sample metadata. The repertoires were released in a freely available public database intended as a resource for research on the immune response to SARS-CoV-2. Deeply sampled blood TCRbeta repertoires from subjects exposed to, actively infected with, or recovered from COVID-19 were included in the dataset. Where available, HLA class I and class II types were obtained from metadata supplied by the sample provider rather than from assay-based typing.

Whole blood was collected in K2EDTA tubes by collaborating institutions according to the institutions' own protocols. For TCRbeta analysis, collaborators shipped samples as frozen whole blood, isolated PBMCs, or DNA extracted from either of those sample types. A remark on this clone: No antigen is known for it. No much larger clone is present one base from it, and per-base qualities are unavailable.

V and J lose 9 bases and 1 base, and a span of 12 bases separates them. From the cysteine up to the phenylalanine, the CDR3 has a length of 13 residues. CDR3 DNA only is kept here, 39 bases in frame from base 1. The germline V gene (reference sequence) provides CDR1 MNHNY and CDR2 SVGAGI. The immunoSEQ Assay, a bias-controlled multiplex PCR, was used to amplify TCRbeta CDR3 regions from genomic DNA. Per the original workflow: The number of nucleated cells in each sample was estimated by amplification of reference gene primers within the assay. To quantify the absolute abundance of each unique TCRbeta CDR3 rearrangement, sequence reads were collapsed and filtered. For each sample, productive Simpson clonality was calculated as the square root of Simpson's diversity index over productive rearrangements. TCRdb took over this immuneACCESS table, retaining in-frame rearrangements with V and J assigned. Such tables are incomplete; in checked studies, under half of the missing clones stem from an unresolved V gene, and the remainder is unexplained. Clonal size and the V and J genes are those of that table, whereas D and trimming came from the DNA. This sample holds roughly 38,000 clones; 70% to 90% were observed only once. 14% of the sample is held by the ten biggest clonotypes.

Points the paper makes about the study in general: Clinical and demographic metadata were provided uncurated, with the amount varying by source and participant.

The sequence joins TRBV6-6 to TRBJ1-2; the D segment could be TRBD1, given 5 matching bases. This TCR was recovered from a human donor in a cohort sampled during active COVID-19. Sequencing input: peripheral blood. DNA sequence: TGTGCCAGTATGGACACCGATAACTATGGCTACACCTTC. Protein translation: CASMDTDNYGYTF.